These 8 T cell receptor beta chains originate from one sample sequenced in a study of cytomegalovirus exposure and HLA in healthy donors (dated by TCRdb to about 2017). The protocol used for the library was the immunoSEQ multiplex PCR assay. For the multiplex PCR, a mixture combining 60 forward primers for TCR Vbeta segments and 13 reverse primers for TCR Jbeta segments was used. This is the immuneACCESS table as TCRdb keeps it, with only in-frame sequences that have V and J called. A part of the clones is gone; compared with another copy, unresolved V genes explain less than half, and the rest is unexplained. This sample has about 97,000 clones in its table, and roughly two thirds of those were observed once. Together, the top ten hold roughly 3.5% of the sample. Sequences were obtained from PBMCs. The receptors were gathered from a man in his forties or fifties in good health and CMV-seronegative.

The CDR3 sequence is CASSRTGSPGEKLFF. DNA for the CDR3: TGTGCCAGTAGTAGGACAGGTTCACCCGGGGAAAAACTGTTTTTT. This chain uses TRBV19 with TRBJ1-4; 7 bases agree with TRBD1. Per the germline V gene, CDR1 is LNHDA and CDR2 is SQIVND (reference sequence). CDR3 size: 15 residues. The V and J ends lost 4 bases and 8 bases, in that order; junction bases with no gene match: 10.

V usage is TRBV30 and J usage is TRBJ2-4; 8 nucleotides match TRBD1. The CDR3 length is 13 residues. In germline, CDR1 is GTSNPN, CDR2 SVGIG (reference sequence). Germline trimming cut 5 bases from V and 5 bases from J; bases unmatched to any gene: 5. The CDR3 region is CAWDRGGQNIQYF. The CDR3 region has the DNA TGTGCCTGGGACAGGGGTGGGCAAAACATTCAGTACTTC.

This clone was recorded many times. This chain uses TRBV29-1 with TRBJ2-3, with D unresolved. Germline CDR1 SQVTM, CDR2 ANQGSEA. V was clipped by 7 bases and J by 1 base, with 3 bases between them. The CDR3 extends over 10 amino acids. The CDR3 bases are TGCAGCGGAGGCACAGATACGCAGTATTTT. The encoded protein is CSGGTDTQYF.

The CDR3 loop reads CASSLRAGQDTDTQYF. Here the CDR3 DNA reads TGTGCCAGCAGCCTACGGGCAGGGCAAGACACAGATACGCAGTATTTT. This sequence joins TRBV7-3 and TRBJ2-3; maybe TRBD1 (5 bases). The germline V gene encodes CDR1 SGHTA and CDR2 FQGTGA. Deletions cut 5 bases from V and 2 bases from J, with 17 bases between. CDR3 size: 16 residues. Supplemented by reference TRBV7-3 and TRBJ2-3, the full variable domain reads GAGVSQTPSNKVTEKGKYVELRCDPISGHTALYWYRQSLGQGPEFLIYFQGTGAADDSGLPNDRFFAVRPEGSVSTLKIQRTERGDSAVYLCASSLRAGQDTDTQYFGPGTRLTVL.

The chain is built from TRBV6-1 and TRBJ1-1, with D unclear. The V end lost 6 bases, the J end lost 0 bases, and 14 bases lay between the germline ends. Germline CDR1 is MNHNS and CDR2 is SASEGT. The CDR3 spans 15 residues. CDR3 in DNA: TGTGCCAGCAGGGCCGGGTCAGCGATGAACACTGAAGCTTTCTTT. Protein product: CASRAGSAMNTEAFF.

The chain is built from TRBV5-4 and TRBJ2-2; TRBD1 matches 8 bases. This CDR3 comprises 14 residues. Germline CDR1 and CDR2: SGHNT and YYREEE (reference sequence). V lost 4 bases and J lost 6; bases outside the gene matches: 5. The DNA of the CDR3 is TGTGCCAGCAGCCCAGGGGGCATGGCCGGGGAGCTGTTTTTT. This codes for CASSPGGMAGELFF.

This clone is a singleton in its sample. The chain links TRBV19 to TRBJ2-7; D possibly corresponds to TRBD2 (5 bases). V was cut by 3 bases and J by 2 bases, with 14 bases left in between. The CDR3 is made up of 15 amino acids. Per the germline V gene, CDR1 is LNHDA and CDR2 is SQIVND (reference sequence). The CDR3, as DNA: TGTGCCAGTAGTATCTTCCCGGGATCCACCTACGAGCAGTACTTC. Amino acids: CASSIFPGSTYEQYF.

This clone appeared once. This chain uses TRBV5-1 with TRBJ2-7, with 9 bases aligning to TRBD1. Trimming at V came to 0 bases and at J to 3 bases, leaving 7 bases not matched to a gene. This CDR3 contains 16 residues. Germline V gene lookup returns CDR1 SGHRS and CDR2 YFSETQ. In DNA form, the CDR3 reads TGCGCCAGCAGCTTGGCTAAGACAGGGGGAATCTACGAGCAGTACTTC. Its protein product is CASSLAKTGGIYEQYF.